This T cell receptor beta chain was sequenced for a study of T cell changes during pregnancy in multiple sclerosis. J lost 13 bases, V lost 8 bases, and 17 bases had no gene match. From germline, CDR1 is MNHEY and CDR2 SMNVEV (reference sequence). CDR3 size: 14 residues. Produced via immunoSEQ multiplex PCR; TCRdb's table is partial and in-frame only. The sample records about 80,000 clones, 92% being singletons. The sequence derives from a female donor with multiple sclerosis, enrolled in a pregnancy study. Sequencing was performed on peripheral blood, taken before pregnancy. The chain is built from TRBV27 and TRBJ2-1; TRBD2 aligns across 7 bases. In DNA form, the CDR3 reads TGTGCCAGCGCCCCAGGGCAGTGGGGGGGTATTCAGTTCTTC. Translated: CASAPGQWGGIQFF.